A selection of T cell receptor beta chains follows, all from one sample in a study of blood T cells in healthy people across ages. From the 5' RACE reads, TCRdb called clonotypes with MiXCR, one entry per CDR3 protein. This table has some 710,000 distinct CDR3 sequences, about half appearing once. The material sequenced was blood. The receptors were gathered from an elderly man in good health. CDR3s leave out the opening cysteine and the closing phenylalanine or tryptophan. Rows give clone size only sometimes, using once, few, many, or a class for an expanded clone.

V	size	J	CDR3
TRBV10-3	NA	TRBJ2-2	AISGTARGTGELF
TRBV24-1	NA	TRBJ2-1	ATNSVGSADNEQF
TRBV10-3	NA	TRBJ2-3	AISDAGTSTDTQY
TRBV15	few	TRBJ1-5	ATSVFRDNQPQH
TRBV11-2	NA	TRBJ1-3	ASSPGGAAGNTIY
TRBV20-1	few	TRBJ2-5	SALTPTGNQETQY
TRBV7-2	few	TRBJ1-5	ASSLGSGVKQPQH
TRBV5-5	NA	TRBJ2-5	ASILELGQRNPQETQY
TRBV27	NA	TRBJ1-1	ASASMGMGVTEAF
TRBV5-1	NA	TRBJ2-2	ASSAGTRGNTGELF
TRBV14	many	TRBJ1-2	ASSRLTGWNYGYT
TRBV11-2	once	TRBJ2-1	ASSLDRYEQF
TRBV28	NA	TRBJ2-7	ASSLWGGSSSYEQY
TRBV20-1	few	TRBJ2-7	SAQSAGADEQY
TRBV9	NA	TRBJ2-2	ASGGRGGSITGELF
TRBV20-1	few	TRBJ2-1	SATSLAGSNEQF
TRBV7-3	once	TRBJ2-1	ASSLNGGADNEQF
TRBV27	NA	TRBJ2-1	ASSFRGATSYNEQF
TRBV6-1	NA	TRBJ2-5	ASKMAGVETQY
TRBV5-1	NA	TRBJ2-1	ASSSLGVAGGPRQF
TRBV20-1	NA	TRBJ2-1	SARDVGGRKYNEQF
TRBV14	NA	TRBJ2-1	ASSPGLIKEQF
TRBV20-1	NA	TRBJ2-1	SAIRLAGPEYNEQF
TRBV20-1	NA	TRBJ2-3	SARGGSLSTDTQY
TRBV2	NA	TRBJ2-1	ASRARGRLSQDNEQF
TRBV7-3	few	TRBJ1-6	ASSPGTGHSPLH
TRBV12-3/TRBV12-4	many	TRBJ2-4	ASSAGQEGSGLNIQY
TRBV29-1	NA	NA	SVGPLAGGSEQY
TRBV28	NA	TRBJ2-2	ASRWGYGGELF
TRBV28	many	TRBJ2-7	ASLPWGSPSYEQY
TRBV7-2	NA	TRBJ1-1	ASSLGRTLEAF
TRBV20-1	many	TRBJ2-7	SARVVQGGNEQY
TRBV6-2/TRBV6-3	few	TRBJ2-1	ASSYVLAGRRNYNEQF
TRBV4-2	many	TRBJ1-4	ASSQAGSEKLF
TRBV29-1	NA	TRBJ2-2	SVKVGQGATGELF
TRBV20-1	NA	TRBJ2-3	SAIRSSSTDTQY
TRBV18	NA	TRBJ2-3	ASSPAQLIGTDTQY
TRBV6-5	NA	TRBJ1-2	ASSYSFRDRDGYT
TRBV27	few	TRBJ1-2	ASSLGASPHYGYT
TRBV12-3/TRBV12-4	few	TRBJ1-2	ASSPGQGDGYGYT
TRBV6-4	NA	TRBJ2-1	ASRDAQVLVYNEQF
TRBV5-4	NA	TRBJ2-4	ASSLATTGANIQY
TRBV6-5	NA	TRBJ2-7	ASSYSLGLAYEQY
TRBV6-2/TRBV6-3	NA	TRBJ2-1	ASSLNRLQGYYNEQF
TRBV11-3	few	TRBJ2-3	ASSAISTDTQY
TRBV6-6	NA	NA	ASSLRCETQY
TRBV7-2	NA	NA	ASSLEGTSGINEQY
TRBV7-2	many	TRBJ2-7	ASSLNQMGGEQY
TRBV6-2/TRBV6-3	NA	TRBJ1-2	ASSYSRPDYGYT
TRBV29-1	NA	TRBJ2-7	SVRPGGNSYEQY
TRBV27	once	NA	ASRLSSPYNEQY
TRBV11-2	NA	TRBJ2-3	ASSSTASGRATDTQY
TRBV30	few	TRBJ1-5	AWSVAGPQGAQH
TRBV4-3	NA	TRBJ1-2	ASSQGHPDGYT
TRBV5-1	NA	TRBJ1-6	ASSFTGIYSSPLH
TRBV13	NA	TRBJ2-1	ASSSYRRTVENNEQF
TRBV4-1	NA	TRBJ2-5	ASSQETSGRPTY
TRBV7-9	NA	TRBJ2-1	ASRSSGGGHNEQF